These 7 T cell receptor beta chains originate from one sample sequenced in a study of T-cell memory formation after mild COVID-19. TCRdb ran MiXCR on the 5' RACE reads and lists one entry per CDR3 protein. The sample lists hundreds of thousands of distinct CDR3 sequences; roughly 20% were seen once. Sequenced material: PBMCs or a T cell subset sorted from them (not recorded which). These receptors came from an adult woman who had mild COVID-19 (a few samples of this study predate the infection). Cell type and time point are not known.

This clonotype came up a few times. V and J are TRBV2 and TRBJ2-6; D gene ambiguous. This CDR3 is 14 amino acids long. V shed 4 bases and J shed 2 bases, with 6 bases lying between them. Germline assignment: CDR1 SNHLY and CDR2 FYNNEI. The CDR3 loop is CASSVSTGANVLTF. DNA of the CDR3: TGTGCCAGCAGTGTGTCTACTGGGGCCAACGTCCTGACTTTC.

This clonotype occurred a few times. The chain joins TRBV20-1 to TRBJ2-1, with 9 bases that match TRBD2. V shed 3 bases and J 3 bases; nucleotides not matched to a gene: 6. This CDR3 is built from 15 residues. In germline, CDR1 is DFQATT, CDR2 SNEGSKA (reference sequence). The CDR3 bases are TGCAGTGCTAGGTCTAGCGGGACCGTCTACAATGAGCAGTTCTTC. Its translation: CSARSSGTVYNEQFF.

This clonotype has just a few counts. The V gene is TRBV29-1, the J gene TRBJ2-3; D may correspond to TRBD1 or TRBD2 (6 bases each). V was pared by 6 bases and J by 1 base, with 11 bases between. CDR3 length: 13 amino acids. The germline CDR1 and CDR2 sequences are SQVTM and ANQGSEA. Written as DNA, the CDR3 is TGCAGCGTGGGGGGCCTTCGCACAGATACGCAGTATTTT. It yields the protein CSVGGLRTDTQYF.

The table lists this clonotype with a few counts. The chain recombines TRBV5-6 with TRBJ2-2; no firm D call. Germline CDR1 reads SGHDT; CDR2 reads YYEEEE. V was pared by 1 base and J by 0 bases, with 13 bases between. The CDR3 is 17 residues long. The CDR3 loop is CASSLRTLASNTGELFF. The CDR3 DNA follows: TGTGCCAGCAGCTTGAGAACCCTGGCCTCGAACACCGGGGAGCTGTTTTTT. Looking up the rest from reference TRBV5-6 and TRBJ2-2 gives the full variable domain: DAGVTQSPTHLIKTRGQQVTLRCSPKSGHDTVSWYQQALGQGPQFIFQYYEEEERQRGNFPDRFSGHQFPNYSSELNVNALLLGDSALYLCASSLRTLASNTGELFFGEGSRLTVL.

The chain uses TRBV14 and TRBJ2-3; D is tentatively TRBD1 or TRBD2 (5 bases each). The CDR3 covers 15 residues. Germline CDR1 is SGHDN and CDR2 is FVKESK. V lost 4 bases to trimming and J lost 1 base, with 12 bases between them. CDR3 region: CASSPRDPRTDTQYF. The CDR3 DNA reads as TGTGCCAGCAGCCCCCGGGACCCACGCACAGATACGCAGTATTTT.

This chain links TRBV2 with TRBJ2-1; 8 nucleotides align to TRBD1. V gave up 5 bases and J gave up 6 bases; unmatched junction bases: 3. This CDR3 has 13 amino acids. Germline loops: CDR1 SNHLY, CDR2 FYNNEI. The CDR3 loop reads CASSQDRVNEQFF. DNA of the CDR3: TGTGCCAGCAGTCAGGACAGGGTCAATGAGCAGTTCTTC.

This chain connects TRBV7-3 to TRBJ2-3, with 9 bases identical to TRBD2. V shed 5 bases and J 11 bases; nucleotides not matched to a gene: 14. The CDR3 extends over 15 amino acids. Germline CDR1 SGHTA, CDR2 FQGTGA. The CDR3 DNA sequence: TGTGCCAGCAGCCCTACTAGCGGGTCCTACATGAGGCAGTATTTT. Translation: CASSPTSGSYMRQYF.